These 20 T cell receptor beta chains were all obtained from the same sample, sequenced in a study of metastatic and nonmetastatic thyroid tumors. Every patient underwent thyroid surgery untreated. TCRdb reassembled clones from the PCR reads with MiXCR. The sample records 21,000 or so clones, over 9.5% being singletons. Sequenced: blood. These receptors all stem from a female donor with papillary thyroid cancer or a benign thyroid nodule (not recorded which). Some clones in this sample may be carry-over from other donors' samples.

This clone occurred a few times. At one boundary the junction diverges from the germline segment, which might be a read error. The chain employs TRBV6-5 and TRBJ2-7, with TRBD1 matching 7 bases. The CDR3 contains 17 residues. Looked up from germline, CDR1 is MNHEY and CDR2 is SVGAGI. The CDR3 loop reads CASSLQGSVSLSGEQYF. The CDR3 DNA is TGTGCTAGCAGTCTACAGGGGTCAGTCTCCTTGAGTGGTGAGCAGTACTTC.

Judged by abundance, this clone is medium-sized. The gene calls are TRBV6-2 or TRBV6-3 and TRBJ1-6, with TRBD1 matching over 10 bases. Germline-derived CDR1 and CDR2 are MNHEY and SVGEGT. The CDR3 has 14 amino acids. V was clipped by 7 bases and J by 10 bases; unmatched bases: 7. CDR3 nucleotides: TGTGCCAGCACCCGGGACAGGGGTAACTCACCCCTCCACTTT. Protein: CASTRDRGNSPLHF.

This clone has a count of ten or more. A read error is possible here, since a much larger clone lies one base away. The chain combines TRBV6-1 with TRBJ1-1; D uncertain. The CDR3 consists of 15 residues. Per germline, CDR1 MNHNS and CDR2 SASEGT. The CDR3 DNA reads TGTGCCAGCAGTGGACCCGGACTGCTGAACGCTGAAGCTTTCTTT. Residues: CASSGPGLLNAEAFF.

This clone was counted many times. The rearrangement joins TRBV7-2 to TRBJ2-1; D perhaps matches TRBD2 (5 bases). The CDR3 length is 15 residues. Trimming removed 5 bases from V and 3 bases from J, with 14 bases in between. Looked up from germline, CDR1 is SGHTA and CDR2 is FQGNSA. The DNA of the CDR3 is TGTGCCAGCAGCCCCCTGGCTACTAGCTACAATGAGCAGTTCTTC. It specifies CASSPLATSYNEQFF. The full variable domain, completed using reference TRBV7-2 and TRBJ2-1, is GAGVSQSPSNKVTEKGKDVELRCDPISGHTALYWYRQSLGQGLEFLIYFQGNSAPDKSGLPSDRFSAERTGGSVSTLTIQRTQQEDSAVYLCASSPLATSYNEQFFGPGTRLTVL.

This clone has ten or more counts. The rearrangement uses TRBV9 and TRBJ2-2, with 7 bases lining up with TRBD1. The CDR3 is 17 amino acids. J was trimmed by 0 bases and V by 4 bases; bases with no gene match: 9. Germline V gene data show CDR1 as SGDLS and CDR2 as YYNGEE. The CDR3 DNA reads as TGTGCCAGCAGCCCCGGACAGGAGATAACGAACACCGGGGAGCTGTTTTTT. It is translated as CASSPGQEITNTGELFF.

The genes are TRBV12-3 or TRBV12-4 and TRBJ1-1; D gene uncertain. This CDR3 has 13 amino acids. V lost 5 bases and J lost 3, with 10 bases in between. CDR3 sequence reads: CASSLGVDTEAFF. The DNA for the CDR3 is TGTGCCAGCAGTCTGGGCGTGGACACTGAAGCTTTCTTT.

This clone was observed many times. In nucleotides, the CDR3 is TGTGCCAGCAACCAAGACAGGGATCAGCCCCAGCATTTT. Its translation: CASNQDRDQPQHF. The rearrangement links TRBV6-2 or TRBV6-3 to TRBJ1-5; 7 nucleotides align to TRBD1. Germline-derived CDR1 and CDR2 are MNHEY and SVGEGT. V trimming: 7 bases; J trimming: 5 bases; junction bases outside the gene matches: 5. The CDR3 length is 13 residues.

This clone was detected a few times. V and J are TRBV5-4 and TRBJ2-3, with no clear D. Germline-derived CDR1 and CDR2 are SGHNT and YYREEE (reference sequence). Trimming cost V 1 base and J 2 bases, with 2 bases left between them. This CDR3 contains 12 residues. The CDR3 DNA reads as TGTGCCAGCAGCTTGTCCACAGATACGCAGTATTTT. Its protein is CASSLSTDTQYF.

At least ten counts were recorded for this clone. The chain is built from TRBV4-1 and TRBJ2-7, with TRBD1 matching over 11 bases. The CDR3 has 16 amino acids. The germline CDR1 and CDR2 sequences are MGHRA and YSYEKL. V was clipped by 1 base and J by 5 bases; unmatched bases: 7. CDR3 loop: CASSQGTGGAAHEQYF. The CDR3 DNA reads as TGCGCCAGCAGCCAAGGGACAGGGGGCGCGGCTCACGAGCAGTACTTC.

Within the sample, this clone is medium-sized. The V gene is TRBV6-1, the J gene TRBJ1-1; unclear D gene. Trimming stripped 8 bases from V and 4 bases from J, with 11 bases between. The germline V gene has CDR1 MNHNS and CDR2 SASEGT. This CDR3 is built from 12 residues. The chain's CDR3 is CASRRELTEAFF. For the CDR3, the DNA is TGTGCCAGCCGAAGGGAACTCACTGAAGCTTTCTTT.

This clone appeared many times. The chain links TRBV4-1 to TRBJ2-3; TRBD2 matches at 9 bases. The germline V gene has CDR1 MGHRA and CDR2 YSYEKL. The length of the CDR3 is 19 residues. With V trimmed by 1 base and J by 5 bases, 16 bases remained unmatched. CDR3 nucleotides: TGCGCCAGCAGCCAAGCGGCGGGGACTAGCTTAATCTTATTAGATACGCAGTATTTT. Its translation: CASSQAAGTSLILLDTQYF.

This clone was detected ten times or more. The chain employs TRBV11-2 and TRBJ1-2, with D tentatively TRBD1 (5 bases). V lost 4 bases and J 7 bases, leaving 10 bases between the germline ends. Germline V gene sequence: CDR1 SGHAT, CDR2 FQNNGV. The CDR3 is 12 residues long. CDR3 sequence reads: CASSSQGFGYTF. In DNA, the CDR3 is TGTGCCAGCAGCTCCCAGGGCTTTGGCTACACCTTC. The complete variable domain, with remaining parts taken from reference TRBV11-2 and TRBJ1-2, reads EAGVAQSPRYKIIEKRQSVAFWCNPISGHATLYWYQQILGQGPKLLIQFQNNGVVDDSQLPKDRFSAERLKGVDSTLKIQPAKLEDSAVYLCASSSQGFGYTFGSGTRLTVV.

Note on this clone: This may come from a read error, since a much larger clone is one base off. The chain links TRBV7-6 to TRBJ1-5; no firm D call. V lost 5 bases and J 7 bases, leaving 12 bases between the germline ends. The germline CDR1 and CDR2 sequences are SGHVS and FNYEAQ. The CDR3 runs to 13 residues. The CDR3 region has the DNA TGTGCCAGCAGCAGCATGGATGAACAGCCCCAGCATTTT. As protein: CASSSMDEQPQHF.

In this sample, this clone turned up many times. V gene TRBV6-6 combines with J gene TRBJ1-5; D may be TRBD1 (6 bases). With 2 bases removed from V and 2 bases from J, the gap between germline ends came to 10 bases. CDR3 size: 15 residues. CDR1 and CDR2 (germline): MNHNY, SVGAGI (reference sequence). CDR3 sequence (DNA): TGTGCCAGCAGTTACAACAGGGATGGCAATCAGCCCCAGCATTTT. Residues: CASSYNRDGNQPQHF.

Note on this clone: This could be a read error, since a much larger clone is one nucleotide away. The genes are TRBV4-3 and TRBJ2-7; a weak D match, TRBD2 (5 bases). This CDR3 has 15 amino acids. Germline V CDR1 and CDR2: LGHNA, YSLEER. This CDR3 reads CASSQGIGSAYDQYF. Here the CDR3 DNA reads TGCGCCAGCAGCCAAGGTATAGGGAGCGCCTACGATCAGTACTTC.

This clone was seen many times. CDR3 bases: TGTGCCAGCAGCCAACTGACAGGGGGCGGCGGTGGCTACACCTTC. Its translation: CASSQLTGGGGGYTF. The chain joins TRBV3-1 to TRBJ1-2, with 10 bases lining up with TRBD1. This CDR3 is 15 amino acids long. Trimming removed 2 bases from V and 7 bases from J; junction bases left unmatched: 7. Germline CDR1 is LGHDT and CDR2 is YNNKEL (reference sequence).

In its sample, this clone was seen many times. The J gene is TRBJ2-1, the V gene TRBV12-3 or TRBV12-4, with D unclear. Deletions cut 3 bases from V and 0 bases from J, with 9 bases between. This CDR3 spans 15 amino acids. CDR3 DNA sequence: TGTGCCAGCAGTTTTGGTACTCCCTCCTACAATGAGCAGTTCTTC. Protein: CASSFGTPSYNEQFF.

This clone was observed many times. The chain carries TRBV7-9 and TRBJ1-6; D is unresolved. V was trimmed by 5 bases and J by 7 bases, leaving 9 bases between them. CDR1 SEHNR and CDR2 FQNEAQ come from the germline V gene (reference sequence). This CDR3 has 13 amino acids. The CDR3 sequence is CASSTMANSPLHF. In DNA, the CDR3 is TGTGCCAGCAGCACCATGGCGAATTCACCCCTCCACTTT.

This clone was seen a handful of times. The CDR3 sequence: CASRRQTGHGYTF. As DNA, the CDR3 is TGTGCCAGCAGGCGACAGACAGGGCATGGCTACACCTTC. The chain has TRBV12-3 or TRBV12-4 and TRBJ1-2, with 7 bases matching TRBD1. The V segment lost 6 bases and the J segment 6 bases; nucleotides outside the gene matches: 7. This CDR3 comprises 13 residues.

This clone turned up a few times. J is TRBJ1-6 and V is TRBV28; 9 bases are a match to TRBD1. The trim removed 6 bases at V and 15 bases at J, leaving 18 bases unmatched. The length of the CDR3 is 16 residues. The germline V gene encodes CDR1 MDHEN and CDR2 SYDVKM. The CDR3, as DNA: TGTGCCAGCAGAAGAGGACCGGACAGGGGCCGCGGAGGCCTCCACTTT. Encoded protein: CASRRGPDRGRGGLHF.